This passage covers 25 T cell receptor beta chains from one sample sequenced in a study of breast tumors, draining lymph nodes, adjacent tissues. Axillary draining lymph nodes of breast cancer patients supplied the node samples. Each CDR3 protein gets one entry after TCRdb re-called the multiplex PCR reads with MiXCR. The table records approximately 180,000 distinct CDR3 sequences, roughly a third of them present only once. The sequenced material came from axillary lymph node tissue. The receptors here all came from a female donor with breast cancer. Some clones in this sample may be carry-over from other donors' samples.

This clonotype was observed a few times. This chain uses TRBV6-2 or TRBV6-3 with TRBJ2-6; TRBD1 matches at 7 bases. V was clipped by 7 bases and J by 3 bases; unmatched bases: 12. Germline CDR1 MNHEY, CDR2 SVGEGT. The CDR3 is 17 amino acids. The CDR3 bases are TGTGCCAGCATCAACCCAGGGGGTGGATATGGGGCCAACGTCCTGACTTTC. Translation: CASINPGGGYGANVLTF.

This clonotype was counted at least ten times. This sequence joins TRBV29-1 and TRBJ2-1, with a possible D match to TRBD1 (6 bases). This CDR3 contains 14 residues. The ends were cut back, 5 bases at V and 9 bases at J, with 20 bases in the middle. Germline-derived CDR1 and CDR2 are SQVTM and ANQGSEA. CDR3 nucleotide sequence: TGCAGCGTTCCACAAAGGGGGATGGGGGCTGAGCAGTTCTTC. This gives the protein CSVPQRGMGAEQFF.

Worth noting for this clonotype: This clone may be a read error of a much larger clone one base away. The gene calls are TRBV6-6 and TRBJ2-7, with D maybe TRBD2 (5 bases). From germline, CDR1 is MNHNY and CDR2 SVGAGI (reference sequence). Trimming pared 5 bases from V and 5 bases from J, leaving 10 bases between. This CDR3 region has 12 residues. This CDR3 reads CASSHGRDEQYF. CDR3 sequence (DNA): TGTGCCAGCAGTCATGGGCGGGACGAGCAGTACTTC.

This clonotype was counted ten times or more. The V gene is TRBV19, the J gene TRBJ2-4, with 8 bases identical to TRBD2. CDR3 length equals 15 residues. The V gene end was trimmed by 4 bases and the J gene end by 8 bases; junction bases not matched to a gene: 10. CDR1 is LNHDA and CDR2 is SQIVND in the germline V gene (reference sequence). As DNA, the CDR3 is TGTGCCAGTAGTAGGACTAGCAGTCAGAAAGACATTCAGTACTTC. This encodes CASSRTSSQKDIQYF.

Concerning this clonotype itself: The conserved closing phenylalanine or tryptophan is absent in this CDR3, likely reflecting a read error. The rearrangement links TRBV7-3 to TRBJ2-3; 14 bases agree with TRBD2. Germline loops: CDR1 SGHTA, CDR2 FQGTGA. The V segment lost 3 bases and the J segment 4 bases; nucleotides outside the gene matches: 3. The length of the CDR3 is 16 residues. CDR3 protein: CASSLGLAGVADTQYV. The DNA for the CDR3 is TGTGCCAGCAGCTTGGGACTAGCGGGAGTTGCAGATACGCAGTATGTC.

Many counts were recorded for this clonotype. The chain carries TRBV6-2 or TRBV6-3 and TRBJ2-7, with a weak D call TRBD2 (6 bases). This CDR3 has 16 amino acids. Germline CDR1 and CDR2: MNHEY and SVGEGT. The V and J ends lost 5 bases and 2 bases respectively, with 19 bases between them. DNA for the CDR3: TGTGCCAGCAGTGCTTACCTAGCGTGGAACCCCTACGAGCAGTACTTC. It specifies CASSAYLAWNPYEQYF.

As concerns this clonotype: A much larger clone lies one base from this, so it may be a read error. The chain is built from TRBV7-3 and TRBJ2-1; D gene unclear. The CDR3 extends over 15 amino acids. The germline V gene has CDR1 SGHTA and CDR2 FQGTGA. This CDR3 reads CASSLMAVSYNEQLF. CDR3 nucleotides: TGTGCCAGCAGCTTAATGGCAGTATCTTACAATGAGCAGCTCTTC.

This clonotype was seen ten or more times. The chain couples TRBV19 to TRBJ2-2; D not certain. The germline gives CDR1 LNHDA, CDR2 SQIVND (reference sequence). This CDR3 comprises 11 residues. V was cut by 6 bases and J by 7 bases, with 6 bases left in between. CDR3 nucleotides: TGTGCCAGTAGCTTCCTCGGGGAGCTGTTTTTT. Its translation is CASSFLGELFF.

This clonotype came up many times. This CDR3 is CASSLVRPSSYNSPLHF. CDR3 coding DNA: TGTGCCAGCAGCTTAGTTCGACCGAGCTCCTATAATTCACCCCTCCACTTT. This chain joins TRBV7-2 and TRBJ1-6; D remains ambiguous. Trimming removed 1 base from V and 0 bases from J, with 10 bases in between. Germline V CDR1 and CDR2: SGHTA, FQGNSA. The CDR3 contains 17 residues. Complete variable domain (other parts from reference TRBV7-2 and TRBJ1-6): GAGVSQSPSNKVTEKGKDVELRCDPISGHTALYWYRQSLGQGLEFLIYFQGNSAPDKSGLPSDRFSAERTGGSVSTLTIQRTQQEDSAVYLCASSLVRPSSYNSPLHFGNGTRLTVT.

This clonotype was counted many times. CDR3 in amino acids: CSARTPGEAGRWTQYF. The DNA of the CDR3 is TGCAGTGCTAGGACCCCCGGGGAAGCGGGCCGCTGGACCCAGTACTTC. The chain employs TRBV20-1 and TRBJ2-5; D possibly corresponds to TRBD2 (6 bases). Trimming removed 3 bases at V and 7 bases at J, with 24 bases between. The CDR3 extends over 16 amino acids. Germline loops: CDR1 DFQATT, CDR2 SNEGSKA (reference sequence).

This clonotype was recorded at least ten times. This chain's CDR3 is CASRGTPSNQPQHF. CDR3 sequence (DNA): TGCGCCAGCAGAGGGACTCCCAGCAATCAGCCCCAGCATTTT. J is TRBJ1-5 and V is TRBV5-1, with D maybe TRBD1 (5 bases). The CDR3 is made up of 14 amino acids. The germline V gene encodes CDR1 SGHRS and CDR2 YFSETQ. V was clipped by 5 bases and J by 1 base, with 10 bases between them.

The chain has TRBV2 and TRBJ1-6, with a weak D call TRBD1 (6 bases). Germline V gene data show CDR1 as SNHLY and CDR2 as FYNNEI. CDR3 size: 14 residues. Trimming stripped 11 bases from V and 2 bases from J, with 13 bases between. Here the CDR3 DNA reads TGTGCCTCGAGGGGGACCACCTATAATTCACCCCTCCACTTT. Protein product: CASRGTTYNSPLHF.

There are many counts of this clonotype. The DNA of the CDR3 is TGTGCCACCAGTGATTCCGGTCTCCAAGAGACCCAGTACTTC. Amino acid sequence: CATSDSGLQETQYF. The chain is built from TRBV24-1 and TRBJ2-5, with D unclear. Between the trimmed V and J ends, which lost 2 bases and 1 base, there was a span of 7 bases. Per the germline V gene, CDR1 is KGHDR and CDR2 is SFDVKD. The CDR3 loop spans 14 amino acids.

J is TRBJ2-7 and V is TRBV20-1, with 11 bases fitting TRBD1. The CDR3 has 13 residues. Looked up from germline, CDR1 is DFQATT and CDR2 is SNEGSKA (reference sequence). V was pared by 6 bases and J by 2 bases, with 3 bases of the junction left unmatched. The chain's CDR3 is CSAPGQGAYEQYF. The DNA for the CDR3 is TGCAGTGCCCCGGGACAGGGGGCCTACGAGCAGTACTTC.

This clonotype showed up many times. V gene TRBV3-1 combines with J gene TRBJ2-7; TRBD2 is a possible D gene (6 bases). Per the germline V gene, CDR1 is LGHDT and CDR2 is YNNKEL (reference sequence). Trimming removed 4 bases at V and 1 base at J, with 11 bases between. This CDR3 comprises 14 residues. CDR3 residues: CASSPGGYSYEQYF. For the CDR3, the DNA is TGTGCCAGCAGCCCCGGAGGGTATTCCTACGAGCAGTACTTC.

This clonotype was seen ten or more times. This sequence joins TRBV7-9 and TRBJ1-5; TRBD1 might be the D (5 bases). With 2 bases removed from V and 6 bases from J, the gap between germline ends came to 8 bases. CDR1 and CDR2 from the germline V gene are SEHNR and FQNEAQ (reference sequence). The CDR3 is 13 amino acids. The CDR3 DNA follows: TGTGCCAGCAGCTTAAAGAGGGGTCAGCCCCAGCATTTT. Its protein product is CASSLKRGQPQHF.

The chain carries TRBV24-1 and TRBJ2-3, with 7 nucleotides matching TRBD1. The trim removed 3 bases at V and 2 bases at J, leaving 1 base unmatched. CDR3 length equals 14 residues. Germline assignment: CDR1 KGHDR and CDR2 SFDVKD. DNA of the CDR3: TGTGCCACCAGTGATGACAGGGACACAGATACGCAGTATTTT. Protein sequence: CATSDDRDTDTQYF.

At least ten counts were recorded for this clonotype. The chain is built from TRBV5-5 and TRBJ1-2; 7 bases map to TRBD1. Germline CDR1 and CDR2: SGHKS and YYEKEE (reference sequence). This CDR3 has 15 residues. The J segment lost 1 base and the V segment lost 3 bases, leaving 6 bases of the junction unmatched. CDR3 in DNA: TGTGCCAGCAGCTCGCCGGGACAGCTTAACTATGGCTACACCTTC. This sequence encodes CASSSPGQLNYGYTF.

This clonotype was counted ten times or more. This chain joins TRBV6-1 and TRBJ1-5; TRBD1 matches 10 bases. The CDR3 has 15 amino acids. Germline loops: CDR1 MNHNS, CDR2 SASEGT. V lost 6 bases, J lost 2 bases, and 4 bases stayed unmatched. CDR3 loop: CASSRGQGGNQPQHF. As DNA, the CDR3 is TGTGCCAGCAGCCGCGGACAGGGGGGCAATCAGCCCCAGCATTTT.

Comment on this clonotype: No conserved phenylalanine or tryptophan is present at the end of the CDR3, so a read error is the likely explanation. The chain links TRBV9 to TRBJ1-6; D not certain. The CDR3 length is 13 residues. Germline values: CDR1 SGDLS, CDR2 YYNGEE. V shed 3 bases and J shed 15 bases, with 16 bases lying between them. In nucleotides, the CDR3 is TGTGCCAGCAGCGCCATCGGGGAGGGAGACCTCCACTCT. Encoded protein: CASSAIGEGDLHS.

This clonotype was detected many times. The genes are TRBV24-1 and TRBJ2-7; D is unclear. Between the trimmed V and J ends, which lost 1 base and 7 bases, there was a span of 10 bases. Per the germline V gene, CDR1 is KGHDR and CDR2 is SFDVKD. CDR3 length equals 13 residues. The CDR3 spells CATSDFWEGEQYF. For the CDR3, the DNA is TGTGCCACCAGTGATTTTTGGGAAGGGGAGCAGTACTTC.

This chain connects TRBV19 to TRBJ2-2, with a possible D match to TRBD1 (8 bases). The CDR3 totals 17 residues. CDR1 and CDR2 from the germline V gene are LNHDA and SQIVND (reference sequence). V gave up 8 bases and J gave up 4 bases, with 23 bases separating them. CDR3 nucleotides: TGTGCCAGTCGACACCTCCTCACAGGGGGGGGCACCGGGGAGCTGTTTTTT. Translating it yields CASRHLLTGGGTGELFF.

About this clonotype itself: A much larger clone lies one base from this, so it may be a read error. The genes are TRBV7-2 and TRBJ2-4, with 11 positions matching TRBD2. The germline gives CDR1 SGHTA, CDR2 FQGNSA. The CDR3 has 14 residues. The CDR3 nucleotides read TGTGCCAGCAGCCTGACTAGCGGGAAGGACATTCGGTACTTC. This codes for CASSLTSGKDIRYF.

The CDR3 coding sequence is TGTGCCAGCAGCACCGGGACAGCAGATACGCAGTATTTT. This sequence encodes CASSTGTADTQYF. This sequence joins TRBV11-3 and TRBJ2-3; 7 nucleotides align to TRBD1. Trimming took 5 bases from V and 4 from J; bases not matched to a gene: 3. CDR3 length: 13 amino acids. CDR1 and CDR2 from the germline V gene are SGHNT and YENEEA.

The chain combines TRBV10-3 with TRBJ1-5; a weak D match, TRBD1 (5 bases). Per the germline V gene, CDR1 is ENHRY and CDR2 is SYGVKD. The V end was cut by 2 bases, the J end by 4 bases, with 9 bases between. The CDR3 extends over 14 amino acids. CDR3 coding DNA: TGTGCCATCAGTGAGAGCGGGGGTAATCAGCCCCAGCATTTT. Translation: CAISESGGNQPQHF.